The 10 T cell receptor beta chains listed next were all sequenced from one sample in a study of shared clonotypes between healthy human individuals. Some clones are missing from TCRdb's copy, which holds only in-frame ones; the method was immunoSEQ multiplex PCR. Of 950,000 to 1,100,000 clones listed, under 80% are singletons. Input material: memory CD4+ T cells sorted from blood. Subset denoted: CD45RA-negative fraction. Source of these receptors: a man aged 18-30 years in good health.

This clone turned up a few times. The rearrangement joins TRBV30 to TRBJ1-5; 7 nucleotides align to TRBD1. This CDR3 comprises 16 residues. Trimming cost V 3 bases and J 6 bases; bases outside gene matches: 14. Germline CDR1 reads GTSNPN; CDR2 reads SVGIG (reference sequence). CDR3: CAWSRGGTAAFQPQHF. The CDR3 coding sequence is TGTGCCTGGAGCCGTGGAGGGACAGCTGCTTTTCAGCCCCAGCATTTT.

The chain combines TRBV6-1 with TRBJ2-5; 9 nucleotides align to TRBD2. Germline lookup yields CDR1 MNHNS and CDR2 SASEGT. The CDR3 spans 14 residues. Trimming took 2 bases from V and 5 from J; bases not matched to a gene: 3. CDR3 coding DNA: TGTGCCAGCAGTGAACTAGCGGGGCTGGAGACCCAGTACTTC. Encoded protein: CASSELAGLETQYF.

V and J are TRBV6-1 and TRBJ1-5; no clear D. The CDR3 extends over 14 amino acids. With 0 bases removed from V and 4 bases from J, the gap between germline ends came to 7 bases. The V gene's germline CDR1 is MNHNS and CDR2 SASEGT. In DNA form, the CDR3 reads TGTGCCAGCAGTGAAGCGTTCAGGAATCAGCCCCAGCATTTT. As protein: CASSEAFRNQPQHF.

As for this clone: Other DNA sequences in this sample translate to the same CDR3. The V and J genes are TRBV19 and TRBJ2-3, with D perhaps TRBD1 (6 bases). V was cut by 5 bases and J by 3 bases, with 12 bases left in between. This CDR3 region has 14 residues. CDR1 is LNHDA, CDR2 SQIVND, per germline (reference sequence). CDR3 amino acids: CASSLAGATDTQYF. The CDR3 nucleotides read TGTGCCAGTAGTTTGGCAGGGGCGACAGATACGCAGTATTTT.

The chain has TRBV7-2 and TRBJ2-2; D may be TRBD1 (5 bases). The CDR3 totals 14 residues. Germline-derived CDR1 and CDR2 are SGHTA and FQGNSA. With 6 bases removed from V and 1 base from J, the gap between germline ends came to 9 bases. The CDR3 sequence: CASSPGWNTGELFF. CDR3 nucleotides: TGTGCCAGCAGTCCAGGGTGGAACACCGGGGAGCTGTTTTTT.

The V gene is TRBV30, the J gene TRBJ2-3; 8 nucleotides match TRBD2. CDR3 size: 13 residues. J lost 5 bases, V lost 0 bases, and 1 base had no gene match. Germline V gene sequence: CDR1 GTSNPN, CDR2 SVGIG (reference sequence). The CDR3 sequence: CAWSVREGDTQYF. The CDR3 region has the DNA TGTGCCTGGAGTGTACGGGAGGGAGATACGCAGTATTTT. Based on the CDR3 plus reference TRBV30 and TRBJ2-3, the full variable domain is SQTIHQWPATLVQPVGSPLSLECTVEGTSNPNLYWYRQAAGRGLQLLFYSVGIGQISSEVPQNLSASRPQDRQFILSSKKLLLSDSGFYLCAWSVREGDTQYFGPGTRLTVL.

CDR3 DNA: TGTGCCAGCAGGAACATGAGGAGCTCCTACGAGCAGTACTTC. Protein: CASRNMRSSYEQYF. The chain has TRBV2 and TRBJ2-7; D remains ambiguous. Germline CDR1 SNHLY, CDR2 FYNNEI. The CDR3 runs 14 residues. Trimming removed 6 bases at V and 0 bases at J, with 12 bases between. The full variable domain, in which reference TRBV2 and TRBJ2-7 provide the parts outside the CDR3, is EPEVTQTPSHQVTQMGQEVILRCVPISNHLYFYWYRQILGQKVEFLVSFYNNEISEKSEIFDDQFSVERPDGSNFTLKIRSTKLEDSAMYFCASRNMRSSYEQYFGPGTRLTVT.

This chain joins TRBV7-2 and TRBJ2-1; 8 positions agree with TRBD2. Germline CDR1 SGHTA, CDR2 FQGNSA. V lost 5 bases and J lost 3; bases outside the gene matches: 6. CDR3 size: 15 residues. The CDR3 nucleotides are TGTGCCAGCAGCCCAACTAGCGGATTCTACAATGAGCAGTTCTTC. This sequence encodes CASSPTSGFYNEQFF.

There are a few counts of this clone. The genes are TRBV7-2 and TRBJ1-5, with D uncertain. Germline CDR1 SGHTA, CDR2 FQGNSA. Trimming left V 8 bases short and J 0 bases short, with 14 bases between. This CDR3 is built from 15 residues. The CDR3, as DNA: TGTGCCAGCGCCCCCTACACTATTAGCAATCAGCCCCAGCATTTT. Translated: CASAPYTISNQPQHF.

Points on this clone: Other DNA sequences of this sample code for an identical CDR3. This rearrangement joins TRBV5-1 to TRBJ2-2; D gene ambiguous. Per germline, CDR1 SGHRS and CDR2 YFSETQ. This CDR3 comprises 14 residues. V was trimmed by 0 bases and J by 1 base, leaving 4 bases between them. The DNA for the CDR3 is TGCGCCAGCAGCTTGGCCAGGAACACCGGGGAGCTGTTTTTT. Translation: CASSLARNTGELFF.